The 16 T cell receptor beta chains reported below all come from one sample, sequenced in a study of blood T cell repertoires in COVID-19. Clones were sequenced by immunoSEQ multiplex PCR, and TCRdb holds only the in-frame ones, with some missing. The table shows 95,000 to 150,000 clones, with approximately 82% occurring only once. The sample comprised peripheral blood. These receptors all come from a woman in her fifties or sixties with acute or convalescent COVID-19.

This clone was picked up one time. The chain employs TRBV9 and TRBJ2-1, with D maybe TRBD2 (6 bases). Trimming removed 0 bases at V and 4 bases at J, with 11 bases between. CDR1 is SGDLS and CDR2 is YYNGEE in the germline V gene. The CDR3 runs to 15 residues. CDR3 nucleotides: TGTGCCAGCAGCGTAGACGGGAGTCCGTACAATGAGCAGTTCTTC. Translation gives CASSVDGSPYNEQFF.

This clone has just one count. The rearrangement uses TRBV7-9 and TRBJ1-1, with TRBD1 identical over 7 bases. The CDR3 is 13 amino acids. J gave up 11 bases and V 2 bases, and 8 bases lay outside the gene matches. In germline, CDR1 is SEHNR, CDR2 FQNEAQ (reference sequence). CDR3 sequence (DNA): TGTGCCAGCAGCTTACGAGGGGGCCGCGAGGCTTTCTTT. It codes for CASSLRGGREAFF.

The rearrangement links TRBV29-1 to TRBJ1-6; D is ambiguous. The CDR3 runs 17 residues. Trimming left V 3 bases short and J 0 bases short, with 15 bases between. Germline CDR1 SQVTM, CDR2 ANQGSEA. In DNA form, the CDR3 reads TGCAGCGTTGACGGTTCCTCAGCGAGCTCCTATAATTCACCCCTCCACTTT. Its protein product is CSVDGSSASSYNSPLHF.

The chain combines TRBV3-1 (or the pseudogene TRBV3-2) with TRBJ2-1; 9 bases agree with TRBD2. The CDR3 is 17 amino acids. With 1 base clipped from V and 4 bases from J, the junction kept 8 bases outside the gene matches. Germline V lookup: CDR1 LGHDT, CDR2 YNNKEL (reference sequence). The CDR3 reads CASSQVLQTSGYNEQFF. In DNA, the CDR3 is TGTGCCAGCAGCCAAGTGCTTCAGACTAGCGGTTACAATGAGCAGTTCTTC.

This sequence joins TRBV19 and TRBJ2-6; D perhaps matches TRBD1 (5 bases). Deletions cut 6 bases from V and 2 bases from J, with 8 bases between. Germline assignment: CDR1 LNHDA and CDR2 SQIVND (reference sequence). This CDR3 comprises 14 residues. The CDR3 sequence is CASRWGPGANVLTF. CDR3 nucleotides: TGTGCCAGTAGGTGGGGCCCTGGGGCCAACGTCCTGACTTTC.

This clone was detected only a few times. The gene calls are TRBV5-1 and TRBJ2-3, with D perhaps matching TRBD1 (6 bases). Germline values: CDR1 SGHRS, CDR2 YFSETQ. The V end was cut by 4 bases, the J end by 4 bases, with 19 bases between. The CDR3 totals 16 residues. CDR3 sequence (DNA): TGCGCCAGCAGCACCGACAGGTCGGCTGGTGCAGATACGCAGTATTTT. Translation gives CASSTDRSAGADTQYF.

The chain combines TRBV6-4 with TRBJ2-7; 13 bases are a match to TRBD2. Germline CDR1 MRHNA, CDR2 SNTAGT. Trimming took 7 bases from V and 0 from J; bases not matched to a gene: 18. There are 20 residues in the CDR3. The CDR3 DNA reads as TGTGCCAGCACCGGAGAAGCCGGGACTAGCGGGAACAACCCCTCCTACGAGCAGTACTTC. This sequence encodes CASTGEAGTSGNNPSYEQYF.

The chain uses TRBV12-3 or TRBV12-4 and TRBJ2-7, with D tentatively TRBD1 (6 bases). The CDR3 covers 13 residues. The V and J ends lost 3 bases and 4 bases respectively, with 10 bases between them. The CDR3 bases are TGTGCCAGCAGTTTTCAGGGGAAATACGAGCAGTACTTC. Amino acids: CASSFQGKYEQYF.

This chain uses TRBV5-4 with TRBJ1-1; D gene uncertain. V was pared by 1 base and J by 7 bases, with 14 bases between. Per germline, CDR1 SGHNT and CDR2 YYREEE (reference sequence). The CDR3 runs to 14 residues. The CDR3 sequence is CASSLRGSVGEAFF. CDR3 DNA sequence: TGTGCCAGCAGCTTGAGAGGAAGCGTCGGTGAAGCTTTCTTT. Full variable domain (remainder filled in from reference TRBV5-4 and TRBJ1-1): ETGVTQSPTHLIKTRGQQVTLRCSSQSGHNTVSWYQQALGQGPQFIFQYYREEENGRGNFPPRFSGLQFPNYSSELNVNALELDDSALYLCASSLRGSVGEAFFGQGTRLTVV.

The gene calls are TRBV5-1 and TRBJ2-1; D may be TRBD2 (5 bases). Germline lookup yields CDR1 SGHRS and CDR2 YFSETQ. The CDR3 has 17 amino acids. V lost 1 base to trimming and J lost 0 bases, with 14 bases between them. DNA of the CDR3: TGCGCCAGCAGCTTGAGGGCGGGCCGAAGCTCCTACAATGAGCAGTTCTTC. Amino acids: CASSLRAGRSSYNEQFF.

This CDR3 reads CASSSMTGANVLTF. The CDR3 DNA sequence: TGTGCCAGCAGCTCTATGACTGGGGCCAACGTCCTGACTTTC. This sequence joins TRBV27 and TRBJ2-6, with D uncertain. The CDR3 runs to 14 residues. With 6 bases removed from V and 2 bases from J, the gap between germline ends came to 8 bases. Germline V lookup: CDR1 MNHEY, CDR2 SMNVEV (reference sequence). Using reference TRBV27 and TRBJ2-6 for the parts outside the CDR3, the full variable domain is EAQVTQNPRYLITVTGKKLTVTCSQNMNHEYMSWYRQDPGLGLRQIYYSMNVEVTDKGDVPEGYKVSRKEKRNFPLILESPSPNQTSLYFCASSSMTGANVLTFGAGSRLTVL.

The sample holds a few counts of this clone. The J gene is TRBJ1-2, the V gene TRBV7-9, with D hard to call. V shed 5 bases and J shed 5 bases, with 9 bases lying between them. The CDR3 extends over 12 amino acids. The germline V gene has CDR1 SEHNR and CDR2 FQNEAQ (reference sequence). The CDR3 loop reads CASSQDTYGYTF. The CDR3 DNA reads as TGTGCCAGCAGCCAAGACACGTATGGCTACACCTTC. Variable domain in full (rest from reference TRBV7-9 and TRBJ1-2): DTGVSQNPRHKITKRGQNVTFRCDPISEHNRLYWYRQTLGQGPEFLTYFQNEAQLEKSRLLSDRFSAERPKGSFSTLEIQRTEQGDSAMYLCASSQDTYGYTFGSGTRLTVV.

In DNA form, the CDR3 reads TGTGCCAGCAGTTTCTCTTATGCAACTAATGAAAAACTGTTTTTT. Its translation is CASSFSYATNEKLFF. The V call is TRBV6-5, the J call TRBJ1-4; D gene unclear. In germline, CDR1 is MNHEY, CDR2 SVGAGI. V lost 4 bases, J lost 0 bases, and 9 bases lay in between. The CDR3 totals 15 residues.

The V call is TRBV20-1, the J call TRBJ1-1; possible D gene TRBD1, 6 bases. This CDR3 is built from 16 residues. The germline V gene has CDR1 DFQATT and CDR2 SNEGSKA (reference sequence). The V gene lost 3 bases and the J gene lost 0 bases, with 17 bases spanning the gap. The CDR3 DNA is TGCAGTGCTAGTTTCGCGGGGGGCCTTATGAACACTGAAGCTTTCTTT. Its translation: CSASFAGGLMNTEAFF.

This clone came up a few times. The chain uses TRBV12-3 or TRBV12-4 and TRBJ2-2, with TRBD1 matching 8 bases. J lost 5 bases, V lost 6 bases, and 2 bases had no gene match. The CDR3 extends over 13 amino acids. The DNA of the CDR3 is TGTGCCAGCAGAACAGGGGGAACCGGGGAGCTGTTTTTT. The encoded protein is CASRTGGTGELFF.

V and J are TRBV4-2 and TRBJ1-4; D may be TRBD1 (5 bases). This CDR3 is 15 amino acids long. Trimming shortened V by 0 bases and J by 8 bases, and 13 bases separated the two germline ends. CDR1 LGHNA and CDR2 YNFKEQ come from the germline V gene. This chain's CDR3 is CASSQEAGSNEKLFF. CDR3 DNA sequence: TGTGCCAGCAGCCAAGAGGCAGGGTCCAACGAAAAACTGTTTTTT.